This TCR beta chain was retrieved from a study of blood T cell repertoires in COVID-19. About the research overall: The United States, Italy and Spain supplied acute and convalescent COVID-19 samples. Sources were T cells, B-cell-depleted T cells, or PBMCs; the material itself was cDNA or gDNA.

The germline V gene encodes CDR1 SGHTA and CDR2 FQGTGA. J lost 8 bases, V lost 1 base, and 10 bases had no gene match. The CDR3 runs to 16 residues. In the source study's methods: For nucleated cells, counts were estimated from reference gene primer amplification. Sequencing was performed with immunoSEQ multiplex PCR; in TCRdb, only in-frame clones are kept and a portion is missing. The DNA was the basis for D and trimming; V, J and clone size are from that table. The sample contains 230,000 or so clones, over 70% of which appear only once. The chain employs TRBV7-3 and TRBJ2-4, with TRBD2 matching over 8 bases. Sequences were obtained from peripheral blood. The clonotype comes from a man aged 35 to 55 with active or convalescent COVID-19. The CDR3 loop reads CASSLRAGAGADIQYF. DNA of the CDR3: TGTGCCAGCAGCTTAAGAGCCGGAGCGGGGGCCGACATTCAGTACTTC. The full variable domain, its missing parts supplied by reference TRBV7-3 and TRBJ2-4, is GAGVSQTPSNKVTEKGKYVELRCDPISGHTALYWYRQSLGQGPEFLIYFQGTGAADDSGLPNDRFFAVRPEGSVSTLKIQRTERGDSAVYLCASSLRAGAGADIQYFGAGTRLSVL.